These T cell receptor beta chains were read from a single sample in a study of spatial heterogeneity in lung cancer. A single record per CDR3 protein comes from TCRdb applying MiXCR to the 5' RACE reads. Of 15,000 or so distinct CDR3 sequences listed, 19% are singletons. Here the sequenced sample was PBMCs, taken at follow-up. The receptors stem from a male donor with early-stage non-small cell lung cancer. Both conserved end residues are part of each CDR3.

j_gene	v_gene	CDR3aa
TRBJ1-5	TRBV12-3/TRBV12-4	CASSLWGQGRWGGNQPQHF
TRBJ1-2	TRBV20-1	CSARENREYGYTF
TRBJ2-3	TRBV9	CASSVLLTDTQYF
TRBJ2-3	TRBV7-9	CASSLQNTDTQYF
TRBJ2-1	TRBV7-2	CASSVTSGGEANEQFF
TRBJ2-2	TRBV2	CATSEDRDTGELFF
TRBJ1-2	TRBV6-6	CAHKSAGFGGYTF
TRBJ2-5	TRBV11-1	CASSPTGTNQETQYF
TRBJ1-5	TRBV6-1	CASSERGVRQPQHF
TRBJ2-5	TRBV14	CASSQGGAGKTQYF
TRBJ1-2	TRBV7-8	CASSQNVGGYTF
TRBJ1-4	TRBV4-1	CASRLRHFGNEKLFF
TRBJ2-3	TRBV15	CATSRASTFSSTDTQYF
TRBJ1-1	TRBV7-2	CASSLYGNTEAFF
TRBJ2-7	TRBV11-2	CASSSLRAGGSYEQYF
TRBJ2-3	TRBV4-3	CASSQDLAGGLDTQYF
TRBJ2-3	TRBV9	CASSGGTDTQYF
TRBJ2-3	TRBV7-9	CASSLLTTVTDTQYF
TRBJ1-2	TRBV30	CACSNYGYTF
TRBJ2-5	TRBV6-6	CASSGYQETQYF
TRBJ2-2	TRBV7-9	CASLAGPTNTGELFF
TRBJ2-1	TRBV7-6	CASSSPTGGRNEQFF
TRBJ2-3	TRBV7-2	CASSRRQTPATQYF
TRBJ2-5	TRBV2	CASSEGLVETKYF
TRBJ2-5	TRBV29-1	CSVETSGVQETQYF
TRBJ2-1	TRBV5-1	CASKTGTGAYNEQFF
TRBJ1-6	TRBV11-2	CASSFAVSYNSPLHF
TRBJ2-1	TRBV30	CAWQLSPGQGSNEQFF
TRBJ2-7	TRBV9	CASSVAMDYEQYF
TRBJ1-1	TRBV18	CASSPQGSAEAFF
TRBJ1-2	TRBV30	CAWKVVWYGYTF
TRBJ2-7	TRBV12-3/TRBV12-4	CASSPAPSPYEQYF
TRBJ1-2	TRBV18	CASSILDGTNYGYTF
TRBJ2-7	TRBV29-1	CSVERPRQGRYEQYF
TRBJ1-2	TRBV9	CASSPGTISNYGYTF
TRBJ1-1	TRBV3-1	CASSQQLGTDDYTEAFF
TRBJ2-5	TRBV7-2	CASSRVAGGQETQYF
TRBJ1-1	TRBV5-1	CASSQGMGQRNTEAFF
TRBJ1-5	TRBV20-1	CSARDHRLANQPQHF
TRBJ2-5	TRBV9	CASSVSFREETQYF
TRBJ1-1	TRBV20-1	CSAKMTGRVEAFF
TRBJ2-1	TRBV6-2/TRBV6-3	CASNNPGGGGSSGEQFF
TRBJ1-3	TRBV4-1	CASSQAYFGRYQAEGSGNTIYF
TRBJ2-1	TRBV7-6	CASSLFDSPKFNEQFF
TRBJ2-7	TRBV13	CASSSAVWAETYEQYF
TRBJ2-1	TRBV4-3	CASSQHRGYNEQFF